The 11 T cell receptor beta chains below all came from one sample that was sequenced in a study of T cells in localized non-small cell lung cancer. Here immunoSEQ multiplex PCR was the method, and the copy in TCRdb shows in-frame clones only, minus some. The repertoire holds fewer than 90,000 clones, around 80% seen once, with around 21% in the top ten. The material sequenced was PBMCs, taken before any cancer treatment. These receptors were collected from a man aged 40 to 70 with stage II squamous cell lung carcinoma.

V usage is TRBV11-2 and J usage is TRBJ2-1, with D tentatively TRBD1 or TRBD2 (5 bases each). Per the germline V gene, CDR1 is SGHAT and CDR2 is FQNNGV. V lost 1 base and J 1 base, leaving 8 bases between the germline ends. The CDR3 sequence is 15 residues long. The CDR3 is CASSLAEGSYNEQFF. For the CDR3, the DNA is TGTGCCAGCAGCTTAGCAGAGGGGTCCTACAATGAGCAGTTCTTC. The whole variable domain, filled in from reference TRBV11-2 and TRBJ2-1, reads EAGVAQSPRYKIIEKRQSVAFWCNPISGHATLYWYQQILGQGPKLLIQFQNNGVVDDSQLPKDRFSAERLKGVDSTLKIQPAKLEDSAVYLCASSLAEGSYNEQFFGPGTRLTVL.

The chain has TRBV4-2 and TRBJ1-4; possibly TRBD1 for D (6 bases). This CDR3 is built from 17 residues. Germline V gives CDR1 LGHNA, CDR2 YNFKEQ. Trimming shortened V by 0 bases and J by 6 bases, and 17 bases separated the two germline ends. The CDR3 nucleotides are TGTGCCAGCAGCCAAGATACATCCCGGGGGCTACATGAAAAACTGTTTTTT. It specifies CASSQDTSRGLHEKLFF.

This sequence joins TRBV7-3 and TRBJ2-3, with 8 bases aligning to TRBD1. Germline V CDR1 and CDR2: SGHTA, FQGTGA. This CDR3 contains 16 residues. The junction had 5 bases not matched to a gene; V was cut back by 2 bases and J by 1 base. The CDR3 nucleotides are TGTGCCAGCAGCTTACTAGGACAGGGCGGCACAGATACGCAGTATTTT. Translating it yields CASSLLGQGGTDTQYF.

V and J are TRBV29-1 and TRBJ2-1, with 7 positions matching TRBD1. CDR1 is SQVTM and CDR2 is ANQGSEA in the germline V gene. This CDR3 is built from 14 residues. The junction had 5 bases not matched to a gene; V was cut back by 6 bases and J by 0 bases. The CDR3 protein is CSVMDRSSYNEQFF. The CDR3 DNA reads as TGCAGCGTCATGGACAGGAGCTCCTACAATGAGCAGTTCTTC.

The V gene is TRBV6-5, the J gene TRBJ2-1; D gene unclear. This CDR3 region has 15 residues. Trimming left V 4 bases short and J 7 bases short, with 17 bases between. Germline CDR1 MNHEY, CDR2 SVGAGI. This CDR3 reads CASSFSDSIGNEQFF. CDR3 coding DNA: TGTGCCAGCAGTTTCTCCGACTCAATAGGGAATGAGCAGTTCTTC.

The gene calls are TRBV2 and TRBJ1-1; no definite D call. CDR1 and CDR2 from the germline V gene are SNHLY and FYNNEI. CDR3 length: 13 residues. V lost 2 bases and J lost 0, with 4 bases in between. CDR3 region: CASSEQVNTEAFF. The CDR3 DNA reads as TGTGCCAGCAGTGAACAGGTGAACACTGAAGCTTTCTTT.

To note about this clone: The junction shows a germline mismatch at one end, possibly a read error. The V gene is TRBV2, the J gene TRBJ2-1; D remains ambiguous. CDR1 and CDR2 (germline): SNHLY, FYNNEI. The CDR3 contains 12 residues. CDR3: CASSLLASSPVF. CDR3 DNA sequence: TGTGCCAGCAGTTTACTGGCGTCCTCTCCGGTCTTC.

This chain connects TRBV2 to TRBJ1-1, with D possibly matching TRBD1 (5 bases). The CDR3 loop spans 11 amino acids. V was cut by 6 bases and J by 11 bases, with 13 bases left in between. CDR1 SNHLY and CDR2 FYNNEI come from the germline V gene. CDR3 amino acids: CASRVQGDAFF. CDR3 sequence (DNA): TGTGCCAGCAGGGTTCAAGGGGATGCTTTCTTT.

This clone was seen only a few times. The chain couples TRBV7-8 to TRBJ2-7; TRBD1 aligns across 9 bases. CDR1 and CDR2 (germline): SGHVS, FQNEAQ. The CDR3 extends over 14 amino acids. V gave up 5 bases and J gave up 11 bases; unmatched junction bases: 13. The DNA for the CDR3 is TGTGCCAGCAGCCGGGACAGGGCTCCGGGGAGGGAGTACTTC. Protein product: CASSRDRAPGREYF. The variable domain in full, with the rest retrieved from reference TRBV7-8 and TRBJ2-7, is GAGVSQSPRYKVAKRGQDVALRCDPISGHVSLFWYQQALGQGPEFLTYFQNEAQLDKSGLPSDRFFAERPEGSVSTLKIQRTQQEDSAVYLCASSRDRAPGREYFGPGTRLTVT.

The chain recombines TRBV19 with TRBJ1-5; 10 nucleotides agree with TRBD1. This CDR3 region has 15 residues. Per germline, CDR1 LNHDA and CDR2 SQIVND (reference sequence). After removal of 7 bases from V and 11 bases from J, the junction contained 14 bases not matched to a gene. The CDR3 DNA follows: TGTGCCAGTACCTCGACAGGGGGCGGATTGGCGGCCCAGCATTTT. Its translation is CASTSTGGGLAAQHF. The full variable domain, in which reference TRBV19 and TRBJ1-5 provide the parts outside the CDR3, is DGGITQSPKYLFRKEGQNVTLSCEQNLNHDAMYWYRQDPGQGLRLIYYSQIVNDFQKGDIAEGYSVSREKKESFPLTVTSAQKNPTAFYLCASTSTGGGLAAQHFGDGTRLSIL.

In its sample, this clone was seen a few times. This chain links TRBV27 with TRBJ1-2; D uncertain. The CDR3 loop spans 14 amino acids. Trimming left V 4 bases short and J 4 bases short, with 13 bases between. In germline, CDR1 is MNHEY, CDR2 SMNVEV (reference sequence). CDR3 sequence (DNA): TGTGCCAGCAGTTCCCTCGGACGGGCCTATGGCTACACCTTC. This encodes CASSSLGRAYGYTF.